A selection of T cell receptor beta chains follows, all from one sample in a study of blood T cell repertoires in COVID-19. Produced via immunoSEQ multiplex PCR; TCRdb's table is partial and in-frame only. The data show more than 300,000 clones, around 92% seen once. Sequencing input: peripheral blood. These receptors all stem from a man younger than 35 who had recovered from COVID-19. CDR3s include the opening cysteine and the closing phenylalanine or tryptophan. The D gene is left open where the match is weak. Some rows mark clone size as missing; the rest say once, few, many or name a class of expanded clone.

V gene: TRBV2
clone size: .
J gene: TRBJ1-1
D gene: .
CDR3 protein: CASSGEENTEAFF
CDR3 DNA: TGTGCCAGCAGCGGCGAGGAAAACACTGAAGCTTTCTTT

V gene: TRBV27
clone size: .
J gene: TRBJ2-7
D gene: TRBD1
CDR3 protein: CASSFGPQGGVSSYEQYF
CDR3 DNA: TGTGCCAGCAGTTTTGGGCCCCAAGGGGGCGTTAGCTCCTACGAGCAGTACTTC

V gene: TRBV3-1/TRBV3-2
clone size: .
J gene: TRBJ2-4
D gene: TRBD1
CDR3 protein: CASSQGMGTGRFGIQYF
CDR3 DNA: TGTGCCAGCAGCCAAGGGATGGGGACAGGGAGGTTTGGCATTCAGTACTTC

V gene: TRBV18
clone size: .
J gene: TRBJ2-7
D gene: .
CDR3 protein: CASSPGGGYEQYF
CDR3 DNA: TGTGCCAGCTCACCAGGAGGAGGGTACGAGCAGTACTTC

V gene: TRBV15
clone size: .
J gene: TRBJ1-2
D gene: TRBD1
CDR3 protein: CATSRSGQGRGYTF
CDR3 DNA: TGTGCCACCAGCAGATCAGGACAGGGGAGAGGCTACACCTTC

V gene: TRBV5-8
clone size: .
J gene: TRBJ1-5
D gene: .
CDR3 protein: CASSLMRVDQPQHF
CDR3 DNA: TGTGCCAGCAGCTTAATGAGGGTCGATCAGCCCCAGCATTTT

V gene: TRBV7-8
clone size: .
J gene: TRBJ2-7
D gene: TRBD1
CDR3 protein: CASSQDRDGEQYF
CDR3 DNA: TGTGCCAGCAGCCAAGACAGGGATGGGGAGCAGTACTTC

V gene: TRBV19
clone size: .
J gene: TRBJ2-7
D gene: .
CDR3 protein: CASSIQGRNEQYF
CDR3 DNA: TGTGCCAGTAGTATCCAGGGTAGGAACGAGCAGTACTTC

V gene: TRBV5-8
clone size: few
J gene: TRBJ1-4
D gene: TRBD1
CDR3 protein: CASSPGQGREKLFF
CDR3 DNA: TGTGCCAGCAGCCCAGGACAGGGGCGAGAAAAACTGTTTTTT

V gene: TRBV7-9
clone size: .
J gene: TRBJ2-1
D gene: TRBD2
CDR3 protein: CASSLVEGRAYNEQFF
CDR3 DNA: TGTGCCAGCAGCTTAGTTGAGGGGAGGGCCTACAATGAGCAGTTCTTC

V gene: TRBV2
clone size: .
J gene: TRBJ2-1
D gene: TRBD2
CDR3 protein: CASRGGGNEQFF
CDR3 DNA: TGTGCCAGCAGGGGCGGGGGGAATGAGCAGTTCTTC

V gene: TRBV9
clone size: .
J gene: TRBJ2-7
D gene: TRBD1
CDR3 protein: CASSATGGPSYEQYF
CDR3 DNA: TGTGCCAGCAGCGCCACAGGGGGTCCTTCCTACGAGCAGTACTTC

V gene: TRBV4-1
clone size: few
J gene: TRBJ2-1
D gene: .
CDR3 protein: CASSQESREQFF
CDR3 DNA: TGCGCCAGCAGCCAAGAGTCGCGTGAGCAGTTCTTC

V gene: TRBV19
clone size: once
J gene: TRBJ2-7
D gene: TRBD2
CDR3 protein: CASSIPSGSIYEQYF
CDR3 DNA: TGTGCCAGTAGTATTCCCAGCGGGAGCATCTACGAGCAGTACTTC

V gene: TRBV7-8
clone size: .
J gene: TRBJ1-6
D gene: .
CDR3 protein: CASSLRGDNSPLHF
CDR3 DNA: TGTGCCAGCAGCTTACGGGGGGATAATTCACCCCTCCACTTT

V gene: TRBV4-1
clone size: .
J gene: TRBJ1-6
D gene: .
CDR3 protein: CASSPGRNNSPLHF
CDR3 DNA: TGCGCCAGCAGCCCAGGCCGGAATAATTCACCCCTCCACTTT

V gene: TRBV6-5
clone size: few
J gene: TRBJ1-2
D gene: .
CDR3 protein: CASSYTGNGYTF
CDR3 DNA: TGTGCCAGCAGTTACACAGGGAATGGCTACACCTTC

V gene: TRBV14
clone size: .
J gene: TRBJ2-6
D gene: .
CDR3 protein: CASSQDLGGLYSGANVLTF
CDR3 DNA: TGTGCCAGCAGCCAAGATTTGGGGGGGCTCTACTCTGGGGCCAACGTCCTGACTTTC

V gene: TRBV2
clone size: once
J gene: TRBJ1-1
D gene: TRBD1
CDR3 protein: CASSEAGQGLNTEAFF
CDR3 DNA: TGTGCCAGCAGTGAAGCAGGACAGGGGTTGAACACTGAAGCTTTCTTT

V gene: TRBV2
clone size: .
J gene: TRBJ1-1
D gene: .
CDR3 protein: CASSGASMNTEAFF
CDR3 DNA: TGTGCCAGCAGTGGCGCGAGCATGAACACTGAAGCTTTCTTT

V gene: TRBV12-5
clone size: .
J gene: TRBJ2-3
D gene: .
CDR3 protein: CASGLETPDPQGF
CDR3 DNA: TGTGCTAGTGGTTTGGAAACCCCGGACCCCCAGGGTTTT

V gene: TRBV7-8
clone size: .
J gene: TRBJ2-7
D gene: TRBD1
CDR3 protein: CASSPWDSSYEQYF
CDR3 DNA: TGTGCCAGCAGCCCCTGGGACAGCTCCTACGAGCAGTACTTC

V gene: TRBV7-8
clone size: .
J gene: TRBJ1-2
D gene: .
CDR3 protein: CASSLGDGWTQGYTF
CDR3 DNA: TGTGCCAGCAGCTTAGGGGATGGATGGACTCAAGGCTACACCTTC

V gene: TRBV27
clone size: .
J gene: TRBJ1-2
D gene: TRBD1
CDR3 protein: CASSHRQGRADGYTF
CDR3 DNA: TGTGCCAGCAGTCATCGACAGGGAAGGGCCGATGGCTACACCTTC

V gene: TRBV7-6
clone size: .
J gene: TRBJ2-3
D gene: TRBD2
CDR3 protein: CASSPRTSGGAGADTQYF
CDR3 DNA: TGTGCCAGCAGCCCACGGACTAGCGGGGGGGCAGGCGCAGATACGCAGTATTTT

V gene: TRBV9
clone size: .
J gene: TRBJ2-2
D gene: TRBD1
CDR3 protein: CASSVARGPDTGELFF
CDR3 DNA: TGTGCCAGCAGCGTAGCGAGGGGGCCCGACACCGGGGAGCTGTTTTTT

V gene: TRBV30
clone size: .
J gene: TRBJ1-1
D gene: .
CDR3 protein: CAWADQGSTEAFF
CDR3 DNA: TGTGCCTGGGCCGATCAGGGGTCCACTGAAGCTTTCTTT